One and the same sample provided the 22 T cell receptor beta chains below, sequenced in a study of T-cell memory formation after mild COVID-19. TCRdb re-called the 5' RACE reads with MiXCR, one entry per CDR3 protein. Here the sample spans approximately 150,000 distinct CDR3 sequences, around 21% being singletons. The sequenced material came from PBMCs or a T cell subset sorted from them (not recorded which). All receptors come from an adult woman who had mild COVID-19 (a few samples of this study predate the infection). Cell type and time point are not known.

This clonotype has a handful of counts. This chain uses TRBV2 with TRBJ2-3; 10 nucleotides agree with TRBD2. Germline trimming cut 5 bases from V and 4 bases from J; bases unmatched to any gene: 9. Germline V gives CDR1 SNHLY, CDR2 FYNNEI. CDR3 size: 16 residues. This CDR3 reads CASSSRLAGVADTQYF. CDR3 in DNA: TGTGCCAGCAGTAGTCGTCTAGCGGGGGTCGCAGATACGCAGTATTTT. The full variable domain, its missing parts supplied by reference TRBV2 and TRBJ2-3, is EPEVTQTPSHQVTQMGQEVILRCVPISNHLYFYWYRQILGQKVEFLVSFYNNEISEKSEIFDDQFSVERPDGSNFTLKIRSTKLEDSAMYFCASSSRLAGVADTQYFGPGTRLTVL.

This clonotype was seen a few times. The chain uses TRBV5-1 and TRBJ2-7; 7 bases map to TRBD1. CDR1 is SGHRS, CDR2 YFSETQ, per germline. V lost 1 base to trimming and J lost 1 base; unmatched junction nucleotides: 2. CDR3 length equals 14 residues. CDR3 loop: CASSLSTGSYEQYF. The DNA for the CDR3 is TGCGCCAGCAGCTTGTCGACAGGGTCCTACGAGCAGTACTTC.

This clonotype has only a few counts. The CDR3 reads CASKLQGANTGELFF. CDR3 DNA sequence: TGCGCCAGCAAATTACAGGGGGCAAACACCGGGGAGCTGTTTTTT. The chain combines TRBV5-1 with TRBJ2-2; 9 bases match TRBD1. The CDR3 runs 15 residues. V gave up 6 bases and J gave up 2 bases; unmatched junction bases: 5. In germline, CDR1 is SGHRS, CDR2 YFSETQ.

V usage is TRBV20-1 and J usage is TRBJ1-2; 7 bases agree with TRBD1. With V trimmed by 0 bases and J by 8 bases, 9 bases remained unmatched. Germline lookup yields CDR1 DFQATT and CDR2 SNEGSKA (reference sequence). This CDR3 spans 14 amino acids. Here the CDR3 reads CSAREEGAGVGYTF. The CDR3 nucleotides are TGCAGTGCTAGAGAGGAGGGGGCGGGCGTCGGCTACACCTTC.

The V and J genes are TRBV5-1 and TRBJ2-7, with a weak D call TRBD1 (6 bases). Per germline, CDR1 SGHRS and CDR2 YFSETQ. The CDR3 length is 18 residues. The V and J ends lost 1 base and 1 base respectively, with 21 bases between them. CDR3 protein: CASSLSSSGQRSSYEQYF. CDR3 nucleotides: TGCGCCAGCAGCTTGTCTTCGAGTGGACAGCGAAGTTCCTACGAGCAGTACTTC.

The chain employs TRBV24-1 and TRBJ2-1, with 7 bases identical to TRBD2. The CDR3 has 14 amino acids. V lost 5 bases and J lost 8; bases outside the gene matches: 8. The V gene's germline CDR1 is KGHDR and CDR2 SFDVKD. This chain's CDR3 is CATSVRTRGDEQFF. The CDR3 nucleotides read TGTGCCACCAGTGTCCGGACCCGGGGGGATGAGCAGTTCTTC.

A few counts support this clonotype. V and J are TRBV2 and TRBJ1-6, with TRBD1 identical over 7 bases. Germline loops: CDR1 SNHLY, CDR2 FYNNEI. J gave up 9 bases and V 3 bases, and 8 bases lay outside the gene matches. CDR3 length equals 15 residues. In DNA, the CDR3 is TGTGCCAGCAGTGATGTGACAGGGAAGGGTTCACCCCTCCACTTT. Amino acid sequence: CASSDVTGKGSPLHF.

The CDR3 protein is CASGTGTTGANVLTF. The CDR3 DNA reads TGCGCCAGCGGGACAGGGACTACTGGGGCCAACGTCCTGACTTTC. The chain carries TRBV5-1 and TRBJ2-6; 9 nucleotides line up with TRBD1. Germline V CDR1 and CDR2: SGHRS, YFSETQ. CDR3 length equals 15 residues. Trimming removed 7 bases from V and 2 bases from J; junction bases left unmatched: 4.

This clonotype was found a few times. The chain carries TRBV20-1 and TRBJ2-2; 10 positions agree with TRBD2. This CDR3 spans 15 amino acids. V gave up 2 bases and J gave up 4 bases; unmatched junction bases: 4. The germline gives CDR1 DFQATT, CDR2 SNEGSKA (reference sequence). CDR3: CSARSSGRATGELFF. The DNA of the CDR3 is TGCAGTGCTAGAAGCAGCGGGAGGGCCACCGGGGAGCTGTTTTTT.

CDR3 protein: CASTTLQISVGNTIYF. CDR3 bases: TGTGCCAGCACTACCCTCCAGATATCAGTCGGAAACACCATATATTTT. This chain uses TRBV12-3 or TRBV12-4 with TRBJ1-3; D is unresolved. CDR3 length equals 16 residues. V lost 7 bases and J 4 bases, leaving 20 bases between the germline ends.

Written as DNA, the CDR3 is TGCAGTGCTAGTCATAGCCCAAATTCACCCCTCCACTTT. This codes for CSASHSPNSPLHF. This chain links TRBV20-1 with TRBJ1-6; no firm D call. V dropped 3 bases and J dropped 7 bases, with 10 bases sitting between them. Germline V CDR1 and CDR2: DFQATT, SNEGSKA (reference sequence). The CDR3 sequence is 13 residues long.

The chain recombines TRBV7-2 with TRBJ1-5; no definite D call. The CDR3 is 13 residues long. Germline V gene sequence: CDR1 SGHTA, CDR2 FQGNSA. V was shortened by 4 bases and J by 4 bases, with 8 bases between the two germline ends. As DNA, the CDR3 is TGTGCCAGCAGCTCCAGAGTGAATCAGCCCCAGCATTTT. Translation gives CASSSRVNQPQHF.

The genes are TRBV11-2 and TRBJ2-2; D could derive from TRBD1 or TRBD2 (5 bases each). The length of the CDR3 is 17 residues. Trimming stripped 6 bases from V and 1 base from J, with 18 bases between. Germline V gene data show CDR1 as SGHAT and CDR2 as FQNNGV. CDR3 nucleotides: TGTGCCAGCAGTTTCAAAGTGGGGCGGGTGAACACCGGGGAGCTGTTTTTT. Its protein is CASSFKVGRVNTGELFF.

This chain connects TRBV24-1 to TRBJ2-1; 15 bases agree with TRBD2. Germline CDR1 reads KGHDR; CDR2 reads SFDVKD. CDR3 length: 19 residues. J lost 5 bases, V lost 5 bases, and 12 bases had no gene match. The CDR3 is CATSAIPEGTSGRNNEQFF. As DNA, the CDR3 is TGTGCCACCAGTGCAATCCCAGAGGGGACTAGCGGGAGGAACAATGAGCAGTTCTTC.

This clonotype was observed a few times. The chain combines TRBV5-1 with TRBJ2-5; D call uncertain. The CDR3 has 13 residues. V lost 0 bases and J 5 bases, leaving 8 bases between the germline ends. Germline V gene sequence: CDR1 SGHRS, CDR2 YFSETQ. CDR3 protein: CASSLGPRETQYF. CDR3 sequence (DNA): TGCGCCAGCAGCTTGGGGCCTCGGGAGACCCAGTACTTC.

The genes are TRBV6-2 or TRBV6-3 and TRBJ2-7; the D is unclear. The V end was cut by 0 bases, the J end by 2 bases, with 8 bases between. This CDR3 has 14 residues. Germline V lookup: CDR1 MNHEY, CDR2 SVGEGT. The CDR3 nucleotides read TGTGCCAGCAGTTACTCCCGGAATCCCTACGAGCAGTACTTC. As protein: CASSYSRNPYEQYF.

This chain uses TRBV6-6 with TRBJ2-7; 9 bases agree with TRBD1. CDR3 length equals 14 residues. In germline, CDR1 is MNHNY, CDR2 SVGAGI (reference sequence). The trim removed 6 bases at V and 6 bases at J, leaving 9 bases unmatched. The CDR3 region is CASRNPGQGREQYF. CDR3 DNA sequence: TGTGCCAGCAGAAATCCGGGACAGGGACGCGAGCAGTACTTC.

The chain combines TRBV5-1 with TRBJ1-6; D ambiguous. Germline V lookup: CDR1 SGHRS, CDR2 YFSETQ. V dropped 3 bases and J dropped 10 bases, with 14 bases sitting between them. This CDR3 has 14 residues. In nucleotides, the CDR3 is TGCGCCAGCAGCTCCCTTGTGGGGTCCTCACCCCTCCACTTT. This sequence encodes CASSSLVGSSPLHF.

The J gene is TRBJ1-6, the V gene TRBV9; no clear D gene. CDR3 length equals 14 residues. The V gene's germline CDR1 is SGDLS and CDR2 YYNGEE. The ends were cut back, 1 base at V and 7 bases at J, with 9 bases in the middle. The CDR3 region has the DNA TGTGCCAGCAGCGTATTGGACCGAAATTCACCCCTCCACTTT. It codes for CASSVLDRNSPLHF.

The V and J genes are TRBV20-1 and TRBJ1-1; D might be TRBD1 (5 bases). The germline V and J ends were trimmed by 5 bases and 5 bases, with 30 bases remaining between them. The V gene's germline CDR1 is DFQATT and CDR2 SNEGSKA (reference sequence). The CDR3 totals 18 residues. This CDR3 is CSAHHLRGDSPRKTEAFF. The CDR3 nucleotides read TGCAGTGCTCACCACCTTCGGGGGGATTCCCCCCGCAAAACTGAAGCTTTCTTT.

V and J are TRBV15 and TRBJ2-3; the D gene is possibly TRBD1 (5 bases). CDR1 and CDR2 from the germline V gene are LNHNV and YYDKDF (reference sequence). This CDR3 region has 18 residues. V lost 0 bases, J lost 1 base, and 17 bases lay in between. CDR3 coding DNA: TGTGCCACCAGCAGAGAGGTGCTTGGGCAGGGTCGCACAGATACGCAGTATTTT. It codes for CATSREVLGQGRTDTQYF.

The genes are TRBV7-8 and TRBJ1-4; TRBD1 agrees at 8 bases. V shed 4 bases and J 7 bases; nucleotides not matched to a gene: 8. The CDR3 runs 15 residues. The germline V gene encodes CDR1 SGHVS and CDR2 FQNEAQ. CDR3 bases: TGTGCCAGCAGCTCCTCAGGGGGCGTCGGTGAAAAACTGTTTTTT. Its translation: CASSSSGGVGEKLFF.